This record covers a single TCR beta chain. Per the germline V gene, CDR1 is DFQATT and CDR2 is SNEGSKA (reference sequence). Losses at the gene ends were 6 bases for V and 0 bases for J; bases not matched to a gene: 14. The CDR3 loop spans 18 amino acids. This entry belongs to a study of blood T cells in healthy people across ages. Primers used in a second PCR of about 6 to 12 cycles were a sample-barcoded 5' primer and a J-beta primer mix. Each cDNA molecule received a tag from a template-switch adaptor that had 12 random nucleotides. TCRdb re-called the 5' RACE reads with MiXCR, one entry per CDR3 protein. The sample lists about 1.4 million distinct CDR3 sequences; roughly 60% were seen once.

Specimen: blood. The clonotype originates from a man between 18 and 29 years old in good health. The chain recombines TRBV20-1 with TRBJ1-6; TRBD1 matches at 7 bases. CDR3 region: CSAPNIWTGSSYNSPLHF. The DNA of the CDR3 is TGCAGTGCGCCCAATATTTGGACAGGAAGCTCCTATAATTCACCCCTCCACTTT.